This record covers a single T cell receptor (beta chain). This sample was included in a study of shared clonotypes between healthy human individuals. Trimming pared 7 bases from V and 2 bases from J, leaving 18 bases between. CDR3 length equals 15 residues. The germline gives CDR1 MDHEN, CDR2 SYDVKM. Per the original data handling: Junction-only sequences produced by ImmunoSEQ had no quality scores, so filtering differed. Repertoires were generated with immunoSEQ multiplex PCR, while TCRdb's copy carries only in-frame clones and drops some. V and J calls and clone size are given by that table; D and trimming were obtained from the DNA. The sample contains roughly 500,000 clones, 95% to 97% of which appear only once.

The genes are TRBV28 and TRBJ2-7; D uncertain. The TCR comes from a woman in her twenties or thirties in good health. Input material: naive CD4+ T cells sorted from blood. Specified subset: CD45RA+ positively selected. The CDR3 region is CASTGSRPSPYEQYF. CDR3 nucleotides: TGTGCCAGCACCGGTAGTCGTCCCAGCCCCTACGAGCAGTACTTC.